The present entry profiles one T cell receptor (beta chain) with its context. Mismatch with germline at one junction end may stem from a read error. CDR3 length: 16 amino acids. Germline CDR1 is SGHNT and CDR2 is YYREEE (reference sequence). These data are taken from a study of spatial heterogeneity in lung cancer. Via MiXCR, TCRdb re-called the 5' RACE reads, giving one row per CDR3 protein. The sample records about 100,000 distinct CDR3 sequences, just under 20% being singletons. Time point given: blood at routine non-recurrence follow-up after resection. The specimen comprised PBMCs, sampled at follow-up. The chain has TRBV5-4 and TRBJ1-2; 10 bases are shared with TRBD1. This clonotype was sampled from a male donor with early-stage non-small cell lung cancer. For the CDR3, the DNA is TGTACCAGCAGCAAAAAGGGACAGGGGCCCCACTATGGCTACACCTTC. Translating gives CTSSKKGQGPHYGYTF.